This entry is about one T cell receptor beta chain. This sample stems from a study of monozygotic twins with inflammatory bowel disease. TCRdb derives one entry per CDR3 protein from the 5' RACE reads, leaving out DNA. The sample includes roughly 90,000 distinct CDR3 sequences. The CDR3 is 12 amino acids. CDR1 is SQVTM and CDR2 is ANQGSEA in the germline V gene. Sequencing input: blood. The V and J genes are TRBV29-1 and TRBJ1-2; TCRdb calls TRBD1, which cannot be checked without DNA. This receptor was identified in a human donor with ulcerative colitis or Crohn's disease, or a healthy co-twin of an affected twin (not recorded which). CDR3 residues: CSVATGPNGYTF.